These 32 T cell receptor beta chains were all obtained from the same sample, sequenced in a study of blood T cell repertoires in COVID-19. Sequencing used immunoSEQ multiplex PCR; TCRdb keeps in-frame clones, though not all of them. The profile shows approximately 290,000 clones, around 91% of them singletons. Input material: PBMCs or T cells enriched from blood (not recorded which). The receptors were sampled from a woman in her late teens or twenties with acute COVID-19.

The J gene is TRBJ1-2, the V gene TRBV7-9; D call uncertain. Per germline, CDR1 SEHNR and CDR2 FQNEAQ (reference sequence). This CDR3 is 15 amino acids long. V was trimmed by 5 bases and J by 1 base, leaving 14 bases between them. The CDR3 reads CASSLGAILNYGYTF. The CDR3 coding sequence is TGTGCCAGCAGCCTAGGAGCGATACTTAACTATGGCTACACCTTC.

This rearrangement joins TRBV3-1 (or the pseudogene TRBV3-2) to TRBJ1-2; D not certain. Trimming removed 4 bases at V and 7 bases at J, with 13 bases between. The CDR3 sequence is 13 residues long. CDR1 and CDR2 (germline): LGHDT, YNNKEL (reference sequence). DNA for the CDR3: TGTGCCAGCAGCCCAGCTTCGGGGAGTGGCTACACCTTC. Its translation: CASSPASGSGYTF.

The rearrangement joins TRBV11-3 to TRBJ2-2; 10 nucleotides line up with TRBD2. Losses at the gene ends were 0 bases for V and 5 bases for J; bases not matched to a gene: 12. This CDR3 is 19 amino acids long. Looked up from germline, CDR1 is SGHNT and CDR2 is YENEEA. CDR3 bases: TGTGCCAGCAGCTTAGATCAGCCTAGCGGGAGATCACGGACCGGGGAGCTGTTTTTT. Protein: CASSLDQPSGRSRTGELFF.

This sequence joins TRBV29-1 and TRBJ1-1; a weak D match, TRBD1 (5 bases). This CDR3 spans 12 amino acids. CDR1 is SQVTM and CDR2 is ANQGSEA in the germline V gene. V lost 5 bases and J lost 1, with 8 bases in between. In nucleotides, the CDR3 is TGCAGCGTTCGGGGGAAGAACACTGAAGCTTTCTTT. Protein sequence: CSVRGKNTEAFF. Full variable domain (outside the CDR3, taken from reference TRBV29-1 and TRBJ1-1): SAVISQKPSRDICQRGTSLTIQCQVDSQVTMMFWYRQQPGQSLTLIATANQGSEATYESGFVIDKFPISRPNLTFSTLTVSNMSPEDSSIYLCSVRGKNTEAFFGQGTRLTVV.

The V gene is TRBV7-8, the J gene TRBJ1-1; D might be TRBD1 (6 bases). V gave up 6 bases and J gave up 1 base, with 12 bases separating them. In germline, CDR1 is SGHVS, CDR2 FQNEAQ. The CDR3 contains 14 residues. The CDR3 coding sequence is TGTGCCAGCAGTAGGACAGTTCAGAACACTGAAGCTTTCTTT. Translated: CASSRTVQNTEAFF.

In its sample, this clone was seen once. In nucleotides, the CDR3 is TGTGCCAGCTCACTTACTAGCGAGGAGCCAAAGCAGTTCTTC. It specifies CASSLTSEEPKQFF. The chain combines TRBV18 with TRBJ2-1; 7 positions match TRBD2. The CDR3 spans 14 residues. Per germline, CDR1 KGHSH and CDR2 LQKENI. The J segment lost 11 bases and the V segment lost 4 bases, leaving 11 bases of the junction unmatched. The full variable domain, its missing parts supplied by reference TRBV18 and TRBJ2-1, is NAGVMQNPRHLVRRRGQEARLRCSPMKGHSHVYWYRQLPEEGLKFMVYLQKENIIDESGMPKERFSAEFPKEGPSILRIQQVVRGDSAAYFCASSLTSEEPKQFFGPGTRLTVL.

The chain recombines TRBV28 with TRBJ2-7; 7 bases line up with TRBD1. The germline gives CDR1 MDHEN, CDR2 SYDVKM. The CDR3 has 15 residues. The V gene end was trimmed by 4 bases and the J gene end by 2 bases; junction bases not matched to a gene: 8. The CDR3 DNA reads TGTGCCAGCAGTTACTCCGGGACAGTACCCTACGAGCAGTACTTC. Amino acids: CASSYSGTVPYEQYF. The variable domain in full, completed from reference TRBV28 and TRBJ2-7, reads DVKVTQSSRYLVKRTGEKVFLECVQDMDHENMFWYRQDPGLGLRLIYFSYDVKMKEKGDIPEGYSVSREKKERFSLILESASTNQTSMYLCASSYSGTVPYEQYFGPGTRLTVT.

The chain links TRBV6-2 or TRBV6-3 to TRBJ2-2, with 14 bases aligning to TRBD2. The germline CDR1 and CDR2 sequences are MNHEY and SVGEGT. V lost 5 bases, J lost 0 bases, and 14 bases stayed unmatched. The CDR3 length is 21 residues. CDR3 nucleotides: TGTGCCAGCAGTCCACCCCCTGGGGGACTAGCGGGGGTCGCGAACACCGGGGAGCTGTTTTTT. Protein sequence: CASSPPPGGLAGVANTGELFF.

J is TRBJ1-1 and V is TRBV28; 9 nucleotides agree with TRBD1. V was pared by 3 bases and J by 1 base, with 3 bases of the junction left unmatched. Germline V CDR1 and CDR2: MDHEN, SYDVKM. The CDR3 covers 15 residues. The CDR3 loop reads CASSLDRGSNTEAFF. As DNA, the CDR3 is TGTGCCAGCAGTTTGGACAGGGGTTCGAACACTGAAGCTTTCTTT.

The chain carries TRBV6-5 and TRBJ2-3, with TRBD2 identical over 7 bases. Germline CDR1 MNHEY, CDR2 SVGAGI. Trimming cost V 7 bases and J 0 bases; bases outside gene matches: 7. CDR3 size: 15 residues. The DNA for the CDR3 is TGTGCCAGCATCTTGGCGGGAGACAGCACAGATACGCAGTATTTT. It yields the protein CASILAGDSTDTQYF.

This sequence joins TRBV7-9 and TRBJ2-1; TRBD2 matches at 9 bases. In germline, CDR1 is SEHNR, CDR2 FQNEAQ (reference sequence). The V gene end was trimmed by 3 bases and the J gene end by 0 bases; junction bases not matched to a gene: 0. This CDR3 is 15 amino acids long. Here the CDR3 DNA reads TGTGCCAGCAGCTTTAGCGGGAGCTCCTACAATGAGCAGTTCTTC. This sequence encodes CASSFSGSSYNEQFF.

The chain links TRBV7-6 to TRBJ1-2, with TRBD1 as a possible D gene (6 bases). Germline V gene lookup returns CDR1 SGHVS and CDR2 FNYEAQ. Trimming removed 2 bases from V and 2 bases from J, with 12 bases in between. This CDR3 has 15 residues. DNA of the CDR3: TGTGCCAGCAGCTTAATGGGGGGGGCCAACTATGGCTACACCTTC. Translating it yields CASSLMGGANYGYTF.

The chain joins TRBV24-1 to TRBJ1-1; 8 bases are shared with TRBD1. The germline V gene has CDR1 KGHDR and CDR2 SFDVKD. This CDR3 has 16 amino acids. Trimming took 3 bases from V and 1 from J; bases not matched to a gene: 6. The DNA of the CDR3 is TGTGCCACCAGTGATAGCGGCGGGACAGGGAACACTGAAGCTTTCTTT. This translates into CATSDSGGTGNTEAFF.

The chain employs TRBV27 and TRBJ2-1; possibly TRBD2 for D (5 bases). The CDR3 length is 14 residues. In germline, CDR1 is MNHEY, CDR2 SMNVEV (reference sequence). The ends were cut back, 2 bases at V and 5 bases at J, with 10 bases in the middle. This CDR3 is CASSLETADNEQFF. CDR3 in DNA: TGTGCCAGCAGTTTAGAAACAGCGGACAATGAGCAGTTCTTC.

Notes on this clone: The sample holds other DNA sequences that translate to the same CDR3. The CDR3 DNA is TGTGCCAGCAGCCTAAGAGACTATGGCTACACCTTC. It yields the protein CASSLRDYGYTF. The genes are TRBV28 and TRBJ1-2; D is uncertain. The CDR3 extends over 12 amino acids. V shed 6 bases and J shed 3 bases, with 8 bases lying between them. Germline V gives CDR1 MDHEN, CDR2 SYDVKM.

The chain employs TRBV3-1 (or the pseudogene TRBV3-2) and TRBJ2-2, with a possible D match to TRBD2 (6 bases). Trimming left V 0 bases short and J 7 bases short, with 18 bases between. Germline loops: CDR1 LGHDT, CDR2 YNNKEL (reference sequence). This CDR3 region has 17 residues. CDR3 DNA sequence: TGTGCCAGCAGCCAAGATTGGGGGGACTTTAGTAGCGGGGAGCTGTTTTTT. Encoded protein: CASSQDWGDFSSGELFF.

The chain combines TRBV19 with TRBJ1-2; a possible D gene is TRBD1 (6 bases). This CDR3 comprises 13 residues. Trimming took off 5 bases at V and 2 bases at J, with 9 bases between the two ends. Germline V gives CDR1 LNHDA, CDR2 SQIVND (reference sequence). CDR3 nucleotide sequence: TGTGCCAGTAGTCCACAGGGAAACTATGGCTACACCTTC. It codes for CASSPQGNYGYTF.

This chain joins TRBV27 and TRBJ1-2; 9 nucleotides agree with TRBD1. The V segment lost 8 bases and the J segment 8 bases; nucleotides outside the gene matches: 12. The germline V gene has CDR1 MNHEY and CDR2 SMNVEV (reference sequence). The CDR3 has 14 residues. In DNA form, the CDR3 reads TGTGCCAGCGGCCTCCGACAGGGGGTGGGGGGCTACACCTTC. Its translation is CASGLRQGVGGYTF.

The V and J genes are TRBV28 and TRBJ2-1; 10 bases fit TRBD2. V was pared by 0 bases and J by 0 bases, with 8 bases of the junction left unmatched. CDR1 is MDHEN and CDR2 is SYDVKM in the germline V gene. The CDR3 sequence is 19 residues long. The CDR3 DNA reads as TGTGCCAGCAGTTTATGGGGCCGGACTAGCGGAGCCTCCTACAATGAGCAGTTCTTC. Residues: CASSLWGRTSGASYNEQFF. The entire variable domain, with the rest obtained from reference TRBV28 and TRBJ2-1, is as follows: DVKVTQSSRYLVKRTGEKVFLECVQDMDHENMFWYRQDPGLGLRLIYFSYDVKMKEKGDIPEGYSVSREKKERFSLILESASTNQTSMYLCASSLWGRTSGASYNEQFFGPGTRLTVL.

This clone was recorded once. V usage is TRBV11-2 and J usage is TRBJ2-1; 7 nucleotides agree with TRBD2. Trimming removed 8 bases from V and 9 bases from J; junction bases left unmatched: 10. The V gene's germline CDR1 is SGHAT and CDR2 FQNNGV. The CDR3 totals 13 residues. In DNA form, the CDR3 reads TGTGCCAGCCATAGGCGGGAGAAAGGTGAGCAGTTCTTC. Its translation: CASHRREKGEQFF.

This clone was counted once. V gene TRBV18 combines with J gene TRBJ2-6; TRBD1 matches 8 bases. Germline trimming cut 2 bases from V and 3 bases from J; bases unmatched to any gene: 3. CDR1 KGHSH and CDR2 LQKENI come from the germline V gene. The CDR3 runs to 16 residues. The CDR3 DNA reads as TGTGCCAGCTCACCATTCGGGACAGGTGGGGCCAACGTCCTGACTTTC. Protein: CASSPFGTGGANVLTF.

Here the CDR3 DNA reads TGCAGCGTGGCCCCTCGAGGGGGAAACACTGAAGCTTTCTTT. Protein product: CSVAPRGGNTEAFF. The gene calls are TRBV29-1 and TRBJ1-1; a weak D match, TRBD1 (6 bases). The germline V gene has CDR1 SQVTM and CDR2 ANQGSEA. The CDR3 length is 14 residues. Trimming stripped 6 bases from V and 2 bases from J, with 16 bases between. The complete variable domain, with remaining parts taken from reference TRBV29-1 and TRBJ1-1, reads SAVISQKPSRDICQRGTSLTIQCQVDSQVTMMFWYRQQPGQSLTLIATANQGSEATYESGFVIDKFPISRPNLTFSTLTVSNMSPEDSSIYLCSVAPRGGNTEAFFGQGTRLTVV.

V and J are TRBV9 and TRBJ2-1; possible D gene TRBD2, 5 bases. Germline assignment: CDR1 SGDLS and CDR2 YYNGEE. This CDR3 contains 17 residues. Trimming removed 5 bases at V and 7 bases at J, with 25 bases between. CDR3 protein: CASSRGPEGRVHNEQFF. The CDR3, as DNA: TGTGCCAGCAGTCGAGGGCCCGAGGGCCGGGTACATAATGAGCAGTTCTTC.

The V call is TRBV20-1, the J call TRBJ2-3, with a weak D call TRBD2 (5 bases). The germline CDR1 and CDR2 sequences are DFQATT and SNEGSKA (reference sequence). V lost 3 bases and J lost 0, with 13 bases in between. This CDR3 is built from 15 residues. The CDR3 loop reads CSASKRPPSTDTQYF. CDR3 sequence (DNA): TGCAGTGCTAGTAAGCGGCCTCCTAGCACAGATACGCAGTATTTT.

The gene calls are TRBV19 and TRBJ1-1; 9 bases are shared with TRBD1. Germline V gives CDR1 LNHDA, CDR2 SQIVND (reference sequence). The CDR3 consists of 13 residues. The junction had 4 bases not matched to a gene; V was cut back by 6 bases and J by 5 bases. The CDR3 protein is CASRRQGGTEAFF. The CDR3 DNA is TGTGCCAGTAGGCGACAGGGGGGAACTGAAGCTTTCTTT.

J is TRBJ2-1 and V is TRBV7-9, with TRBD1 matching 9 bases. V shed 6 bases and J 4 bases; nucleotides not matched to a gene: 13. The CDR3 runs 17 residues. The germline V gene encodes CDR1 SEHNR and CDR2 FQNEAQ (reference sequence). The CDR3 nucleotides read TGTGCCAGCAGTTCCCGAGGGTCGGGACAGGGTTACAATGAGCAGTTCTTC. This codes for CASSSRGSGQGYNEQFF.

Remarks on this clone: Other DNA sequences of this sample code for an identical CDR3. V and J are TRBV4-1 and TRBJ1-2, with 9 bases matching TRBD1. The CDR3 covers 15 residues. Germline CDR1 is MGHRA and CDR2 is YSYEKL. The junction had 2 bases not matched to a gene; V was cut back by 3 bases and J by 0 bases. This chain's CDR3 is CASSQDRGTNYGYTF. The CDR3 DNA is TGCGCCAGCAGCCAGGACAGGGGAACTAACTATGGCTACACCTTC.

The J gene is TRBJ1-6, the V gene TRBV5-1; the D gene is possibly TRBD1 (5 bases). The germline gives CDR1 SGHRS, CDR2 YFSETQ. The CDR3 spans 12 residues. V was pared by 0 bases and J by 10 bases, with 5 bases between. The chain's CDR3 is CASSLGQSPLHF. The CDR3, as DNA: TGCGCCAGCAGCTTGGGACAGTCACCCCTCCACTTT.

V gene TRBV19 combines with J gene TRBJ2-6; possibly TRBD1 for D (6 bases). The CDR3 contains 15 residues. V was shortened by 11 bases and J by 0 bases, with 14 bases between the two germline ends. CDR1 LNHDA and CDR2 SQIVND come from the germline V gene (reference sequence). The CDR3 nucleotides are TGTGCCGTCCGGGACAAGAGCTCTGGGGCCAACGTCCTGACTTTC. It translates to CAVRDKSSGANVLTF. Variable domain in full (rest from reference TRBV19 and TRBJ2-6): DGGITQSPKYLFRKEGQNVTLSCEQNLNHDAMYWYRQDPGQGLRLIYYSQIVNDFQKGDIAEGYSVSREKKESFPLTVTSAQKNPTAFYLCAVRDKSSGANVLTFGAGSRLTVL.

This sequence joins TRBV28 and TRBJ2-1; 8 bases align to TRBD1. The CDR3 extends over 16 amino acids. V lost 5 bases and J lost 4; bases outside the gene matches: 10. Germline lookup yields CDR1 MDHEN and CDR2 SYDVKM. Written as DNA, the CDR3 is TGTGCCAGCAGTAAACCCGACAGGGGAAAGTACAATGAGCAGTTCTTC. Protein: CASSKPDRGKYNEQFF. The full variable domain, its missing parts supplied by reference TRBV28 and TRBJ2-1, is DVKVTQSSRYLVKRTGEKVFLECVQDMDHENMFWYRQDPGLGLRLIYFSYDVKMKEKGDIPEGYSVSREKKERFSLILESASTNQTSMYLCASSKPDRGKYNEQFFGPGTRLTVL.

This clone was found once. The CDR3 DNA reads TGTGCCAGTAGGGAGGATAGATCGGACTATGGCTACACCTTC. It specifies CASREDRSDYGYTF. This chain uses TRBV19 with TRBJ1-2; unclear D gene. The CDR3 contains 14 residues. Deletions cut 6 bases from V and 3 bases from J, with 14 bases between. Looked up from germline, CDR1 is LNHDA and CDR2 is SQIVND (reference sequence).

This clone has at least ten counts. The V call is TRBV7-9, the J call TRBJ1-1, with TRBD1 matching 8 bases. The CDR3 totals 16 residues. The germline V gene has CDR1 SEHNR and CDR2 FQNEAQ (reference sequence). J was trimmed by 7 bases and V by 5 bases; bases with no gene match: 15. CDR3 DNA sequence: TGTGCCAGCAGCCCCCATGAGGGCAGGGGGCAGGGTGAAGCTTTCTTT. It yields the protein CASSPHEGRGQGEAFF.